This entry is about one T cell receptor (beta chain). This clonotype was recorded at least ten times. The antigen it recognizes is unknown. An end of the junction does not agree with germline; a read error may underlie this. The TCR beta CDR3 regions were amplified from RNA transcripts. For the first round of RT-PCR on the TCR CDR3, the HTBI primer set was used together with the Qiagen OneStep RT-PCR kit. Libraries were constructed in a second round of multiplex PCR, after which size selection and purification were performed. Libraries were sequenced paired-end with 100 bp reads on an Illumina HiSeq2000. The authors processed their data as follows. Raw data were processed with SOAPnuke, discarding reads with adapters, uncalled bases, mean Phred below 15, or no exact constant-primer or identifier match. High-quality paired reads were merged using COPE v1.2.5, and each unique nucleotide sequence was defined as a clonotype. MiTCR v1.1 was used to align the clonotypes against IMGT TRBV, TRBD and TRBJ reference segments. Analysis was restricted to V-J combinations with a frequency above 0.0001, which covered 99% to 99.2% of repertoires. The TCS score was defined as the ratio of F50 (clonal expansion) to E x V (chaos), calculated using BLOSUM62-based TCRdist between CDR3 peptides within each V-J. Welch's t-statistics and random forest reduced fewer than 550 V-J features to fewer than 15, which were used in a naive Bayes classifier (R e1071). TCRdb took the public reads, trimmed them with fastp at Q25, ran MiXCR for clone calling and kept in-frame beta chains. Entries are consolidated by CDR3 protein sequence, retaining the most common genes and DNA. These V and J calls derive from TCRdb rather than the authors' analysis. The sample has some 440,000 distinct CDR3 sequences on record, 15% to 19% of them singletons. Roughly 14% of the sample is in the top ten clones.

The data belong to a study of T cells in Graves' hyperthyroidism and ophthalmopathy (dated by TCRdb to about 2019). About the study as a whole: Peripheral blood was sampled at the time of initial diagnosis, prior to any treatment. TCR V-J signatures able to tell the groups apart were searched for in a discovery cohort of 100 or so patients, of whom over 40 had Graves' ophthalmopathy and roughly 59 had stable Graves' hyperthyroidism. Prospective prediction of ophthalmopathy was tested in an independent validation cohort consisting of some 19 hyperthyroidism patients and some 15 patients who later progressed to ophthalmopathy. For training and testing, the 100 patients in the discovery cohort were randomly divided in a 7:3 ratio. Thyroid tissue and blood T-cell repertoires from over 5 Graves' hyperthyroidism patients were also compared in the study. Once sampling was done, hyperthyroidism patients were given methimazole at a starting dose of 30 mg daily, whereas ophthalmopathy patients were given high-dose intravenous methylprednisolone. The paper reports TCR Vbeta CDR3 sequencing of 130 to 150 peripheral blood samples: 43 ophthalmopathy, roughly 80 hyperthyroidism and around 17 progressor patients. General study outcomes and caveats: No statistical method was used to fix the sample size in advance, and group allocation was not hidden from the investigators. Ophthalmopathy was separated from stable hyperthyroidism by a 13 V-J signature model, with around 90% sensitivity and 81% to 82% specificity obtained in cross-validation and 80%/75% obtained in testing. During validation, the model predicted progression to ophthalmopathy a median of around 7 months ahead of onset, with almost 71% sensitivity and about 72% specificity. Most expanded thyroid clonotypes (frequency above 0.001) were also detected in blood, suggesting blood repertoires may reflect thyroid immune responses.

Graves' hyperthyroidism was defined as stable when no progression to ophthalmopathy occurred over 18 months of follow-up. Hyperthyroidism patients were newly diagnosed, with disease duration under 2 months, and aged 18 to 65 years. Patients with uncontrolled infections, other autoimmune diseases, pregnancy or lactation were excluded. Diagnoses were based on clinical symptoms, serum thyroxine and TRAb, thyroid ultrasound and orbital computed tomography. PBMCs were separated from under 11 ml of fresh peripheral blood using Ficoll-Paque density gradient centrifugation. Total RNA was extracted with Trizol reagent, and quality was checked on an Agilent 2100 Bioanalyzer. Specimen: blood. The clonotype was recovered from a woman younger than 30 with Graves' hyperthyroidism.

Here is the DNA: TGTGCCAGCAGCTCCGGACTAGCGGGAGTCGAGCAGTACTTC. This translates into CASSSGLAGVEQYF. The rearrangement joined TRBV5-1 to TRBJ2-7, with 13 middle bases fitting TRBD2. From cysteine to phenylalanine, the CDR3 is 14 amino acids long. Only the CDR3 region is kept as DNA, spanning 42 bases read in frame from base 1. Taken from the germline V gene, the CDR1 and CDR2 loops are SGHRS and YFSETQ.